This TCR beta chain was recovered during a study of vaccination effects on CD4 cells after COVID-19. Libraries were prepared by immunoSEQ multiplex PCR; TCRdb keeps only in-frame clonotypes and omits some of them. The sample shows 45,000 to 60,000 clones, approximately 80% of them seen only once. CDR1 SGHNT and CDR2 YYREEE come from the germline V gene (reference sequence). V was cut by 4 bases and J by 0 bases, with 11 bases left in between. CDR3 size: 15 residues. Scientists isolated CD4+ T cells after a roughly ten-day culture period ended. With regard to this clone: Its antigen remains unknown.

The chain carries TRBV5-4 and TRBJ2-1; D is perhaps TRBD1 (6 bases). The clonotype was recovered from a human donor who had a prior SARS-CoV-2 infection. The sequencing used CD4+ T cells from PBMCs cultured without peptide, collected before COVID-19 vaccination. The CDR3 spells CASSRLGGSYNEQFF. CDR3 in DNA: TGTGCCAGCAGCCGCCTAGGGGGCTCCTACAATGAGCAGTTCTTC.